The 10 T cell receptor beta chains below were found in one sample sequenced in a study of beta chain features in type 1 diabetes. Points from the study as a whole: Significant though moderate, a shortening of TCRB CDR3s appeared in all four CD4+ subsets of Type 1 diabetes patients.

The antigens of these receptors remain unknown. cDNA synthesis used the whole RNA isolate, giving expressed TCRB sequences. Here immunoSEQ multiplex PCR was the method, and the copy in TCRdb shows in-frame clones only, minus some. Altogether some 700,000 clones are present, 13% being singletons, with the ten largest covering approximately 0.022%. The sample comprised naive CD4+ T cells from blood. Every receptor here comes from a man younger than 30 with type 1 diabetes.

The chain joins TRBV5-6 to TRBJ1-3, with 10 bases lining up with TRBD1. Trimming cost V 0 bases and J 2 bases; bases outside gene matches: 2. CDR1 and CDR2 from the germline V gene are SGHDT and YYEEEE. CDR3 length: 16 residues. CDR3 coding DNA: TGTGCCAGCAGCTTGGGACAGGGGGCGACTGGAAACACCATATATTTT. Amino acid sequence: CASSLGQGATGNTIYF.

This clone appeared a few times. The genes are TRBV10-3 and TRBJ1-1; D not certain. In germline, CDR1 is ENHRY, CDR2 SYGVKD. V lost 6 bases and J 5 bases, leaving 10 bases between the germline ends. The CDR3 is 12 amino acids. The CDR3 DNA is TGTGCCATCAGCCCCGGGAGTACTGAAGCTTTCTTT. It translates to CAISPGSTEAFF.

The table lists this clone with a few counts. CDR3 amino acids: CASRWTVSGANVLTF. DNA of the CDR3: TGCGCCAGCAGATGGACAGTCTCTGGGGCCAACGTCCTGACTTTC. The chain joins TRBV5-1 to TRBJ2-6; D might be TRBD1 (6 bases). Germline CDR1 and CDR2: SGHRS and YFSETQ. The V end was cut by 5 bases, the J end by 0 bases, with 9 bases between. The CDR3 runs 15 residues.

This chain's CDR3 is CASSTRDVYNEQFF. The CDR3, as DNA: TGTGCCAGCAGTACCCGGGACGTCTACAATGAGCAGTTCTTC. The genes are TRBV6-6 and TRBJ2-1; D tentatively reads TRBD1 or TRBD2 (5 bases each). The length of the CDR3 is 14 residues. Trimming left V 5 bases short and J 3 bases short, with 11 bases between. Germline V gene lookup returns CDR1 MNHNY and CDR2 SVGAGI (reference sequence).

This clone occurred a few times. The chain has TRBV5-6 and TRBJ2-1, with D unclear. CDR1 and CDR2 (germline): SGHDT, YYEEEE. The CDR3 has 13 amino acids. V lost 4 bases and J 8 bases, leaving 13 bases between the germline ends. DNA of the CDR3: TGTGCCAGCAGCCAGACCGAACGGTATGAGCAGTTCTTC. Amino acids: CASSQTERYEQFF.

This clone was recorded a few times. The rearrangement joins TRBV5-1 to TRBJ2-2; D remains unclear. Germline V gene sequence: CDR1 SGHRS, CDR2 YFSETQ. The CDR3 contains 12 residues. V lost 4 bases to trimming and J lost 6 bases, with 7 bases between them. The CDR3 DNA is TGCGCCAGCAGCCCGGTAGCCGGGGAGCTGTTTTTT. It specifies CASSPVAGELFF.

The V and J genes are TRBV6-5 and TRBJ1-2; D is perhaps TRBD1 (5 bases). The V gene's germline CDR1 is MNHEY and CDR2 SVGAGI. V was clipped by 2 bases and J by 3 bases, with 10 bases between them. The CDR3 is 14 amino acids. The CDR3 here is CASSYEAGYYGYTF. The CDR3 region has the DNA TGTGCCAGCAGTTACGAGGCAGGGTACTATGGCTACACCTTC.

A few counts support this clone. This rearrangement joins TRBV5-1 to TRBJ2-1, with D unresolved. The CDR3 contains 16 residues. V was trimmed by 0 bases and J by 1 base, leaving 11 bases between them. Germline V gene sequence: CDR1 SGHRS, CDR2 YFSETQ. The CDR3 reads CASSLAHDLSYNEQFF. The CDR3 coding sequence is TGCGCCAGCAGCTTGGCCCACGATTTGTCCTACAATGAGCAGTTCTTC.

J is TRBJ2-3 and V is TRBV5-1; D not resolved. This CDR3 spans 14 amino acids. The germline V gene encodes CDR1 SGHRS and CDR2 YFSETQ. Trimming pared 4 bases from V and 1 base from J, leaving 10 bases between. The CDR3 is CASSQTVGTDTQYF. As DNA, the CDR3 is TGCGCCAGCAGCCAAACAGTGGGCACAGATACGCAGTATTTT. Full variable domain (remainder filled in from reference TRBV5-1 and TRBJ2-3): KAGVTQTPRYLIKTRGQQVTLSCSPISGHRSVSWYQQTPGQGLQFLFEYFSETQRNKGNFPGRFSGRQFSNSRSEMNVSTLELGDSALYLCASSQTVGTDTQYFGPGTRLTVL.

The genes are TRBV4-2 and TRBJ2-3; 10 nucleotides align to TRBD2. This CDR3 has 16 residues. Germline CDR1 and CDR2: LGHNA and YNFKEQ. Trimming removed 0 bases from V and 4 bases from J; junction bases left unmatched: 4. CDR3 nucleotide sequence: TGTGCCAGCAGCCAAGAGGAGCGGGGGGGCCCAGATACGCAGTATTTT. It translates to CASSQEERGGPDTQYF.